This entry describes one T cell receptor beta chain. What it binds is unknown. This record comes from a study of blood T cells in healthy people across ages. Study information: There was about one barcoded beta molecule captured by template switching per two T cells.

Study-wide results and limits: From one million sequenced T cells, diversity estimates were lower bounds.

Together with a sample-barcoded 5' primer, a J-beta primer mix was included in a second PCR lasting about 6 to 11 cycles. Via MiXCR, TCRdb re-called the 5' RACE reads, giving one row per CDR3 protein. The sample yields about 680,000 distinct CDR3 sequences, roughly 50% seen once. The CDR3 length is 16 residues. V dropped 5 bases and J dropped 7; count of bases not matched to a gene: 13. The germline V gene has CDR1 SEHNR and CDR2 FQNEAQ (reference sequence). Healthy Caucasians from Russia aged about 6 to 90 served as donors. This rearrangement joins TRBV7-9 to TRBJ2-1; TRBD2 matches 8 bases. Sequencing input: blood. This TCR was sampled from a woman in her sixties or seventies in good health. CDR3 sequence reads: CASSLTTAGVWNEQFF. The CDR3 nucleotides read TGTGCCAGCAGCCTAACTACAGCGGGAGTTTGGAATGAGCAGTTCTTC.